One and the same sample provided the 9 T cell receptor beta chains below, sequenced in a study of beta chain features in type 1 diabetes. Their cognate antigens are unknown. Study-wide results and limits: The study found moderately but significantly shorter TCRB CDR3s in all four CD4+ subsets of Type 1 diabetes patients.

Sequencing targeted expressed TCRB transcripts, as all isolated RNA had been reverse transcribed. Method: immunoSEQ multiplex PCR; TCRdb's copy keeps in-frame clones and lacks some. This repertoire shows more than 25,000 clones, around half found once; its top ten account for 0.3%. Sequenced input: stem cell memory CD4+ T cells from blood. These TCRs come from a man younger than 40 with type 1 diabetes.

This sequence joins TRBV1 and TRBJ2-7; the table gives TRBD2 as D, unverified against the DNA. TRBV1 is labeled a pseudogene. The CDR3 is 15 residues long. CDR3 amino acids: CTSSLPGLASYEQYF. CDR3 in DNA: TGCACCAGCAGCCTCCCCGGACTAGCTTCCTACGAGCAGTACTTC.

This clone occurred a few times. The chain has TRBV5-1 and TRBJ2-5; a possible D gene is TRBD1 (5 bases). CDR1 is SGHRS and CDR2 is YFSETQ in the germline V gene. The germline V and J ends were trimmed by 1 base and 5 bases, with 15 bases remaining between them. CDR3 length equals 15 residues. The CDR3 coding sequence is TGCGCCAGCAGCTTGTCAGGGCTTGAAGGCGAGACCCAGTACTTC. The encoded protein is CASSLSGLEGETQYF.

This chain joins TRBV5-1 and TRBJ1-1; D uncertain. V lost 0 bases and J 0 bases, leaving 3 bases between the germline ends. The length of the CDR3 is 13 residues. Germline V gene data show CDR1 as SGHRS and CDR2 as YFSETQ. CDR3 residues: CASSLAVNTEAFF. In nucleotides, the CDR3 is TGCGCCAGCAGCTTGGCCGTGAACACTGAAGCTTTCTTT.

V is TRBV5-1 and J is TRBJ2-7; TRBD1 matches at 9 bases. Germline V gives CDR1 SGHRS, CDR2 YFSETQ. Trimming at V came to 6 bases and at J to 3 bases, leaving 7 bases not matched to a gene. The CDR3 is made up of 14 amino acids. The CDR3 sequence is CASTLGTGIYEQYF. The CDR3 DNA follows: TGCGCCAGCACCCTGGGGACAGGGATCTACGAGCAGTACTTC.

This rearrangement joins TRBV5-1 to TRBJ2-7, with D possibly matching TRBD1 (6 bases). This CDR3 comprises 14 residues. Germline V gene data show CDR1 as SGHRS and CDR2 as YFSETQ. V lost 4 bases and J 7 bases, leaving 18 bases between the germline ends. CDR3 amino acids: CASSPDSRLGEQYF. The CDR3 nucleotides are TGCGCCAGCAGCCCGGACAGCCGCTTGGGAGAGCAGTACTTC. The variable domain in full, completed from reference TRBV5-1 and TRBJ2-7, reads KAGVTQTPRYLIKTRGQQVTLSCSPISGHRSVSWYQQTPGQGLQFLFEYFSETQRNKGNFPGRFSGRQFSNSRSEMNVSTLELGDSALYLCASSPDSRLGEQYFGPGTRLTVT.

Only a few counts were recorded for this clone. The chain links TRBV5-4 to TRBJ2-1; 9 nucleotides match TRBD2. The CDR3 loop spans 15 amino acids. Per germline, CDR1 SGHNT and CDR2 YYREEE (reference sequence). Trimming cost V 4 bases and J 8 bases; bases outside gene matches: 10. The CDR3 nucleotides read TGTGCCAGCAGCCCCCGGACTAGCGCTTTCTATGAGCAGTTCTTC. Translation gives CASSPRTSAFYEQFF.

This clone has more than one count but fewer than ten. The V gene is TRBV7-6, the J gene TRBJ2-1, with 8 bases matching TRBD2. This CDR3 has 14 residues. Germline CDR1 is SGHVS and CDR2 is FNYEAQ. Trimming at V came to 5 bases and at J to 5 bases, leaving 5 bases not matched to a gene. The CDR3 protein is CASSAGTRDNEQFF. The CDR3 nucleotides are TGTGCCAGCAGCGCGGGGACTAGAGACAATGAGCAGTTCTTC. Filled out from reference TRBV7-6 and TRBJ2-1, the complete variable domain reads GAGVSQSPRYKVTKRGQDVALRCDPISGHVSLYWYRQALGQGPEFLTYFNYEAQQDKSGLPNDRFSAERPEGSISTLTIQRTEQRDSAMYRCASSAGTRDNEQFFGPGTRLTVL.

This sequence joins TRBV5-1 and TRBJ2-3; perhaps TRBD2 as D (5 bases). Germline CDR1 SGHRS, CDR2 YFSETQ. The CDR3 totals 16 residues. The germline V and J ends were trimmed by 1 base and 0 bases, with 12 bases remaining between them. CDR3 protein: CASSLSGFPSTDTQYF. The CDR3 bases are TGCGCCAGCAGCTTGTCGGGGTTTCCTAGCACAGATACGCAGTATTTT.

A few counts support this clone. This chain connects TRBV18 to TRBJ2-4, with D maybe TRBD1 (6 bases). Germline loops: CDR1 KGHSH, CDR2 LQKENI. This CDR3 region has 13 residues. Trimming cost V 5 bases and J 7 bases, with 12 bases left between them. The CDR3 DNA is TGTGCCAGCTCAGCCAAGGGGGACAACATTCAGTACTTC. It translates to CASSAKGDNIQYF.